This T cell receptor (beta chain) was obtained from a study of T-cell reconstitution after alpha-beta-depleted transplantation in children. Looked up from germline, CDR1 is DFQATT and CDR2 is SNEGSKA (reference sequence). The CDR3 loop spans 15 amino acids. The V and J ends lost 5 bases and 2 bases, in that order; junction bases with no gene match: 8. Ten or more counts support this clonotype. Its antigen is still unknown. Findings of the study overall: There were some patients whose high TCRbeta diversity at day 60 came from surviving recipient T cells and thymic progenitors. Alpha-beta T cells present about two months after transplant were reported to originate from several hundred expanded graft clones. The authors attributed T-cell counts and diversity one year after transplant mostly to newly produced T cells.

TCRbeta library construction was performed incorporating unique molecular identifiers. TCRdb re-called the PCR reads with MiXCR, one entry per CDR3 protein. In the table there are 6,500 or so distinct CDR3 sequences, around 10% of which are singletons. The sample here was PBMCs, mostly from graft donor cells, taken 180 days after TCRalphabeta/CD19-depleted stem cell transplant. V is TRBV20-1 and J is TRBJ2-7; 11 positions match TRBD2. The source of this sequence is a child in the first two years of life who had a stem cell transplant for acute myeloid leukemia, so the T cells may come from the graft donor. CDR3 DNA: TGCAGTGCTTCAAACCCTAGCGGGAGGCCCTACGAGCAGTACTTC. The encoded protein is CSASNPSGRPYEQYF.